The present TCR beta chain was sequenced within a study of beta chain features in type 1 diabetes (dated by TCRdb to 2016 to 2019). With respect to the entire study: Mean age, gender distribution, total cell number and subset yield did not differ between patients and healthy donors. Regulatory and stem cell-like memory subsets were obtained from only 8 patients and about 8 healthy donors, while naive and central memory subsets were obtained from all 28 donors. A total of around 110,000,000 sorted cells were examined across all samples, and RNA yield correlated strongly with the number of cells per subset. The study compared TCRB repertoires of sorted circulating CD4+ T cell subsets between recently diagnosed type 1 diabetes patients and matched healthy donors. Broader findings and caveats from the paper: Because cDNA rather than genomic DNA was sequenced, highly expressing activated cells could have been over-represented, although no difference in activation and CD3 levels was found between groups. Because small numbers of individuals were included in the HLA sub-analyses, any influence of HLA type on TCRB rearrangement was left unresolved. PCR might favor shorter templates, but patient and control samples were amplified and corrected together, so any skew would affect both groups equally. Patients with type 1 diabetes made fewer insertions and deleted more nucleotides at VDJ recombination sites, implying thymic rearrangement abnormalities. Type 1 diabetes patients showed a moderate but significant shortening of TCRB CDR3 length in all four CD4+ subsets. Naive, central memory and regulatory TCRB repertoires appeared to be more similar among patients than among healthy donors.

Trimming takes 5 bases from V and 1 base from J, and the germline ends sit 26 bases apart. CDR1 GTSNPN and CDR2 SVGIG are derived from the germline V gene (reference sequence). Including the terminal cysteine and phenylalanine, the CDR3 comprises 18 residues. Just CDR3 DNA is preserved here, 54 bases in frame from base 1. Each donor gave one peripheral blood draw, about 110 mL on average, collected into heparinised tubes. Using a panel that included CD45RO, CCR7, CD25, CD127, CD95 and CD27, naive, central memory, regulatory and stem cell-like memory CD4+ T cells were sorted on a BD FACSAria II. A purity above 95% was achieved for all sorted populations. Right away, PBMCs were isolated by Lymphoprep density gradient centrifugation and were stained directly, with no culture step. Samples were stained and sorted in pairs, with one healthy donor and one patient per experiment, so that batch effects were minimized.

This clone has only a few counts. Its antigen target is currently unknown. No base qualities exist here, and no much larger clone lies one base off it. All of the isolated RNA was reverse transcribed with the High Capacity cDNA Reverse Transcription Kit, so expressed TCRB transcripts were sequenced. Deep immunoSEQ sequencing was performed on naive, central memory and regulatory T cell samples, with an average of about 3.6 million total reads per sample. After sorted cells were lysed in RLT buffer, RNA was extracted with DNase-treated RNeasy Micro or Mini kits, with the choice depending on cell number. To prevent cross-contamination, each cell subset was processed individually, whereas patient and healthy donor samples were processed jointly. Using the immunoSEQ multiplex PCR, TCRB sequences were amplified from cDNA into 87-bp fragments spanning the CDR3 region. Sequencing of the amplicons was performed on the Illumina HiSeq platform. As for the authors' bioinformatics: PCR bias was computationally corrected using synthetic template baselines, reads within Hamming distance 2 were collapsed, and singletons that could not be merged were discarded. By aligning reads against IMGT, V, D and J genes, CDR3 length, and insertions or deletions at six rearrangement sites were assigned. Within each subset, clonotype counts were normalized to the number of sorted cells before true diversity and Gini coefficients were calculated with the tcR R package. Repertoire sharing was quantified using the overlap coefficient calculated on TCRB nucleotide sequences. As a proxy for the pre-selection repertoire, out-of-frame TCRB sequences from naive cells were analyzed. The source is immuneACCESS, and TCRdb retained only in-frame sequences with V and J called. Part of the clones is not carried over; for the studies checked, unresolved V genes explain less than half of this, and the remainder is unexplained. The D gene and trimming were derived from the DNA, and the V and J assignments and clone size from that table. The sample includes roughly 450,000 clones, with 14% observed a single time. The ten most abundant clones make up about 0.034% of the sample.

This clonotype originated in a man aged 25 to 40 in good health. Sequenced material: naive CD4+ T cells from blood. In light of the paper, this sample's cell subset or site label describes: true naive CD4+ T cells. The chain is assembled from TRBV30 and TRBJ1-1; the D gene is perhaps TRBD1, from 6 matching bases. The CDR3 loop reads CAWAIGVSQGSENTEAFF. The base sequence is TGTGCCTGGGCCATAGGGGTCTCACAGGGCTCTGAGAACACTGAAGCTTTCTTT.